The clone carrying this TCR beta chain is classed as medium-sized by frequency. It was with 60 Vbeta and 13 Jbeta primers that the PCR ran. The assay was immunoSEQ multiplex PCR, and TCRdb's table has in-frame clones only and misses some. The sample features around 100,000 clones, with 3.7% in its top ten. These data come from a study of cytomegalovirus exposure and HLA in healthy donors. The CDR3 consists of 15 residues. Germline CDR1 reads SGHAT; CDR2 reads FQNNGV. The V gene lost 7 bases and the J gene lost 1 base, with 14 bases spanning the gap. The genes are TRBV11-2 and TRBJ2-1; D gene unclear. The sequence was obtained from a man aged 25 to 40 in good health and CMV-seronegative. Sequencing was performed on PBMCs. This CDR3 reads CASTSRFGSYNEQFF. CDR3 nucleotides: TGTGCCAGCACCTCGCGCTTCGGGTCCTACAATGAGCAGTTCTTC. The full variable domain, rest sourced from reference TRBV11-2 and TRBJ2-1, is EAGVAQSPRYKIIEKRQSVAFWCNPISGHATLYWYQQILGQGPKLLIQFQNNGVVDDSQLPKDRFSAERLKGVDSTLKIQPAKLEDSAVYLCASTSRFGSYNEQFFGPGTRLTVL.